The clone carrying this T cell receptor beta chain appeared a few times. The antigen is not known. TCRdb ran MiXCR on the reads and lists one entry per CDR3 protein. This sample yields fewer than 1,000,000 distinct CDR3 sequences, of which around a third are seen a single time; roughly an eighth belongs to the top ten. This entry is derived from a study of T cell repertoires in cytomegalovirus infection. As for the study in general: Recently identified HLA-C-restricted CMV epitopes and well-studied HLA-B-restricted CMV epitopes were used by the study. Matching HLA type, along with CMV infection, was indicated by public TCR beta signatures. Study-level points and caveats: Within the response measured ex vivo, HLA-C-restricted CMV-specific TCR beta clonotypes were dominant. Identification of carriers of CMV plus the relevant HLA was achieved through cumulative public TCR beta family frequency.

This CDR3 is built from 16 residues. CDR1 LGHNA and CDR2 YSLEER come from the germline V gene. V shed 0 bases and J shed 4 bases, with 13 bases lying between them. The gene calls are TRBV4-3 and TRBJ2-1; D not resolved. This material consisted of cultured CD8+ T cells from PBMCs, taken from culture after CMV antigen stimulation. This receptor was obtained from a human donor in good health (CMV status not recorded). Some clones in this sample may be carry-over from other donors' samples. As DNA, the CDR3 is TGCGCCAGCAGCCAAGATACTCCGCTCCCTTACAATGAGCAGTTCTTC. Translated: CASSQDTPLPYNEQFF.